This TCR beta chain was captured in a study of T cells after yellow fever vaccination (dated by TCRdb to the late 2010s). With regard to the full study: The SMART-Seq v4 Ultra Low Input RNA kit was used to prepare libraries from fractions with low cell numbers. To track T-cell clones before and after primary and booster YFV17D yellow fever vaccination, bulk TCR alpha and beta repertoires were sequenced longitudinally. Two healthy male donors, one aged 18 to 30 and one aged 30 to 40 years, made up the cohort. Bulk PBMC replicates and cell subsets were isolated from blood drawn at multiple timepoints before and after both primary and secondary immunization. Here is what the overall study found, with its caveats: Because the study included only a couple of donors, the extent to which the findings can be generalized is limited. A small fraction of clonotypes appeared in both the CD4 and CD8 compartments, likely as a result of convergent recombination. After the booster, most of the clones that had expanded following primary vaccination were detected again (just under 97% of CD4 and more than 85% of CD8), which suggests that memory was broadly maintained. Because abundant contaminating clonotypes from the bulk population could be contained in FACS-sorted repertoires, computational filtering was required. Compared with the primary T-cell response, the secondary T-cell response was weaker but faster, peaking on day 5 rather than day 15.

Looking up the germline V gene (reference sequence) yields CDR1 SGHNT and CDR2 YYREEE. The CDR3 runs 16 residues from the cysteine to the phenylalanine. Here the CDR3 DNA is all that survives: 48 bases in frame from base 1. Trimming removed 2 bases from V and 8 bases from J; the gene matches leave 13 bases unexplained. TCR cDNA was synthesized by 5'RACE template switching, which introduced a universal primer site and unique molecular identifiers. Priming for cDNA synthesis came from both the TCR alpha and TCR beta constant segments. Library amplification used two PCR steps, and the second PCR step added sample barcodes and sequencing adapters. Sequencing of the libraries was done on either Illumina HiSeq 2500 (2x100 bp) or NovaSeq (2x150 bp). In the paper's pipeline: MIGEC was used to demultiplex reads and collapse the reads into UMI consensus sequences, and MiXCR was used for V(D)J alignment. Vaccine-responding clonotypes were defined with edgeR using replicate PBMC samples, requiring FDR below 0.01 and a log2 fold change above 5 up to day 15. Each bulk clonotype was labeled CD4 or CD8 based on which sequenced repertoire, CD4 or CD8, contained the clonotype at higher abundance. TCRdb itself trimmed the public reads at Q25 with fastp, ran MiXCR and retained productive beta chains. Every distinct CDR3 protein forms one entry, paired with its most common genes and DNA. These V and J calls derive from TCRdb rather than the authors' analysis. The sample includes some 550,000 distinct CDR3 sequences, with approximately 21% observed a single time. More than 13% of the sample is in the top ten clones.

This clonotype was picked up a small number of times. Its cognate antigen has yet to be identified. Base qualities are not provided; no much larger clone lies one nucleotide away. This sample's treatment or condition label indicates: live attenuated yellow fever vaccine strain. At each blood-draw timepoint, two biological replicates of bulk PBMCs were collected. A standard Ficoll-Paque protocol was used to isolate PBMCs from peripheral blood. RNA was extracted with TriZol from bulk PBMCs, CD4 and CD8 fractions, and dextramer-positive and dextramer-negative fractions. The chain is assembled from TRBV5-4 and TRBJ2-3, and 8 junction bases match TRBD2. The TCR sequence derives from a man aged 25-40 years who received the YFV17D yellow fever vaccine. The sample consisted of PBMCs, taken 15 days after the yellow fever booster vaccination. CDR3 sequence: CASSLGAGGPLSTQYF. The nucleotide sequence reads TGTGCCAGCAGCTTAGGCGCGGGAGGCCCTCTTAGTACGCAGTATTTT.